This T cell receptor (beta chain) was recorded in a study of cytomegalovirus exposure and HLA in healthy donors. Looking at the study overall: From donors who were HLA-typed, an early data release held 65 million to 85 million unique TCRs. Overall study findings and caveats: Judged likely to be a sequencing artifact was a cluster of highly shared sequence variants. Confirmation was obtained in vitro that a few CMV-associated chains are specific for CMV antigens. A previous analysis found most TCR beta V segments productive roughly 90% or roughly 30% of the time.

Primers included in the PCR were 60 Vbeta and 13 Jbeta primers. TCRdb's copy holds only in-frame clones and misses some; the assay was immunoSEQ multiplex PCR. The listing contains approximately 93,000 clones. As to this clone: Its antigen remains unknown.

Germline assignment: CDR1 MNHNY and CDR2 SVGAGI (reference sequence). The CDR3 loop spans 14 amino acids. Trimming took 4 bases from V and 11 from J, leaving 20 bases between them. V usage is TRBV6-6 and J usage is TRBJ2-5, with D possibly TRBD2 on 7 matching bases. Sequencing was done on a sample of PBMCs. This sequence was found in a woman between 25 and 40 years old in good health and CMV-seronegative. CDR3 amino acids: CASSFGGRSREQYF. CDR3 sequence (DNA): TGTGCCAGCAGTTTCGGGGGGCGTTCGAGGGAGCAGTACTTC.